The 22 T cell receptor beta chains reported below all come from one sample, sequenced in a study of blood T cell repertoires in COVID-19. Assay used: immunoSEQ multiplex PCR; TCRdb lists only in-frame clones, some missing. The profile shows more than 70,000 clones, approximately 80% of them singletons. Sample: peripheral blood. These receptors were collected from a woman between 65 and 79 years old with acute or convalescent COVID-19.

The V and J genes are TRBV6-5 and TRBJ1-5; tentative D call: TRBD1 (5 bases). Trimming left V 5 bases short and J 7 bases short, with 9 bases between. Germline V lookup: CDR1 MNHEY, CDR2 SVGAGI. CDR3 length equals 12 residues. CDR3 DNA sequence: TGTGCCAGCAGTACCAGGGAACAGCCCCAGCATTTT. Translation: CASSTREQPQHF.

The CDR3 spells CASSRAGRTRNSPLHF. Written as DNA, the CDR3 is TGTGCCAGCAGCCGCGCCGGACGGACAAGAAATTCACCCCTCCACTTT. The chain combines TRBV7-2 with TRBJ1-6, with D possibly being TRBD1 (5 bases). Germline CDR1 is SGHTA and CDR2 is FQGNSA. V lost 5 bases to trimming and J lost 7 bases, with 18 bases between them. The CDR3 loop spans 16 amino acids.

The CDR3 nucleotides are TGTGCCAGCAGCCAAGAGACAGGGGATTCACCCCTCCACTTT. This sequence encodes CASSQETGDSPLHF. This chain joins TRBV3-1 (or the pseudogene TRBV3-2) and TRBJ1-6, with 8 bases that match TRBD1. The CDR3 extends over 14 amino acids. Germline loops: CDR1 LGHDT, CDR2 YNNKEL (reference sequence). V trimming: 0 bases; J trimming: 8 bases; junction bases outside the gene matches: 0.

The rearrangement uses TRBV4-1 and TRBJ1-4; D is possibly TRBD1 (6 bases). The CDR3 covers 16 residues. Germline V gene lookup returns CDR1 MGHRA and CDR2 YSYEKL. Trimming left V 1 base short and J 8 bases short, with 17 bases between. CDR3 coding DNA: TGCGCCAGCAGCCAAGGGGGCCGGACAGACAGAGAAAAACTGTTTTTT. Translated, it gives CASSQGGRTDREKLFF.

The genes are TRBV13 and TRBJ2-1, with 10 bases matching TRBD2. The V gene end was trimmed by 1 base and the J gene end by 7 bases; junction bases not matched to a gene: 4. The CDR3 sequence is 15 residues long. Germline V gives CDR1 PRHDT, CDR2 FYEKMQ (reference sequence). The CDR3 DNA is TGTGCCAGCAGCTTAGCCCAGACTAGCGGGAATGAGCAGTTCTTC. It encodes CASSLAQTSGNEQFF.

CDR3 DNA: TGTGCCAGCAGTGATACGGGGAGTATGGTCACCGGGGAGCTGTTTTTT. This gives the protein CASSDTGSMVTGELFF. This chain joins TRBV25-1 and TRBJ2-2; tentative D call: TRBD2 (5 bases). The CDR3 sequence is 16 residues long. V lost 3 bases to trimming and J lost 4 bases, with 15 bases between them. Germline CDR1 and CDR2: MGHDK and SYGVNS.

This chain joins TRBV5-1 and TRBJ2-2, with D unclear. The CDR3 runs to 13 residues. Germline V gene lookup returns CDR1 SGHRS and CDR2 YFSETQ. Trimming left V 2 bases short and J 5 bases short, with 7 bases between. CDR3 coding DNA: TGCGCCAGCAGCTTCCCGGAGACCGGGGAGCTGTTTTTT. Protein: CASSFPETGELFF.

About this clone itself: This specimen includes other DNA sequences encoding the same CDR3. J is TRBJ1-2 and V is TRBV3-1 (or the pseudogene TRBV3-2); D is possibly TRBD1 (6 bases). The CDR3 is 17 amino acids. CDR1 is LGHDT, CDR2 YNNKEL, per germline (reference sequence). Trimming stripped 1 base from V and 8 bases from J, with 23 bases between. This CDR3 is CASSQGLQTGGGGGYTF. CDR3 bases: TGTGCCAGCAGCCAAGGACTACAGACCGGGGGCGGGGGGGGCTACACCTTC.

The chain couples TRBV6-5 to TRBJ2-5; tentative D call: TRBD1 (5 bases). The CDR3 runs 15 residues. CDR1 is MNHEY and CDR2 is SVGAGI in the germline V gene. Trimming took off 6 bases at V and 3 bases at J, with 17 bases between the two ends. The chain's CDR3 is CASRAPRQNEETQYF. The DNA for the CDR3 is TGTGCCAGCAGAGCCCCTCGACAGAATGAAGAGACCCAGTACTTC.

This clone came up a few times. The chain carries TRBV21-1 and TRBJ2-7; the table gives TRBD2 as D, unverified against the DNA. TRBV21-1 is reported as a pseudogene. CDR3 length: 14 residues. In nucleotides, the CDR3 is TGTGCCAGCAGCAAGCCCAAGGAGTCCTACGAGCAGTACTTC. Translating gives CASSKPKESYEQYF.

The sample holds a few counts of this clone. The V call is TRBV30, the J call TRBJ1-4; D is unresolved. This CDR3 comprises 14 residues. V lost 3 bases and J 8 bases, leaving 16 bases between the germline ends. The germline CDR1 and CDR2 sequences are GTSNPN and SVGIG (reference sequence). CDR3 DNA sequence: TGTGCCTGGAGAGCTTGGGGTAGCGCCGAAAAACTGTTTTTT. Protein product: CAWRAWGSAEKLFF.

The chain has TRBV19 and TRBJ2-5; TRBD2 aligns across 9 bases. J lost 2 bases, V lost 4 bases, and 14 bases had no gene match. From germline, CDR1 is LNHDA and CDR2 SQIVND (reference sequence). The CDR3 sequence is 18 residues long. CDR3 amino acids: CASSKGGSGSSEQETQYF. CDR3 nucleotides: TGTGCCAGTAGTAAAGGTGGTAGCGGGAGTTCAGAGCAAGAGACCCAGTACTTC.

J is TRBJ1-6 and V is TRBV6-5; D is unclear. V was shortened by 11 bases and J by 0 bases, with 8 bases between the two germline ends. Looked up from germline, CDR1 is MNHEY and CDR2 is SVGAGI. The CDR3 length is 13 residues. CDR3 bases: TGTGCCGCTCAGGACTCCTATAATTCACCCCTCCACTTT. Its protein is CAAQDSYNSPLHF.

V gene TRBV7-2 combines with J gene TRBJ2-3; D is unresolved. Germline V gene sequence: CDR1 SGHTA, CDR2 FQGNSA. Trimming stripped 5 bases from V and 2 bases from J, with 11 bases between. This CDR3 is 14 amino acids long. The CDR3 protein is CASSLRSVTDTQYF. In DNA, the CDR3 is TGTGCCAGCAGCCTACGGTCCGTCACAGATACGCAGTATTTT.

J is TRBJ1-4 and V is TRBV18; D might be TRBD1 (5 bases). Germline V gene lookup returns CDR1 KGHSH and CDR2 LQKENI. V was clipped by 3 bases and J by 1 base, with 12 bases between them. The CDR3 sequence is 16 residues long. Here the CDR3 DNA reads TGTGCCAGCTCACCGATAAGCCAGGGAACTAATGAAAAACTGTTTTTT. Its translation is CASSPISQGTNEKLFF.

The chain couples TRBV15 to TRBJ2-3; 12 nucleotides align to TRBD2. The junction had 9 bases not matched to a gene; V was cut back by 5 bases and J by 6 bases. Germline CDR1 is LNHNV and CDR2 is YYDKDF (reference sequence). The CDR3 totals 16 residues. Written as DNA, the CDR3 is TGTGCCACCAGCCAAGCGACTAGCGGGAGTGATGATACGCAGTATTTT. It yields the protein CATSQATSGSDDTQYF. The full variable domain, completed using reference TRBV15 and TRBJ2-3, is DAMVIQNPRYQVTQFGKPVTLSCSQTLNHNVMYWYQQKSSQAPKLLFHYYDKDFNNEADTPDNFQSRRPNTSFCFLDIRSPGLGDTAMYLCATSQATSGSDDTQYFGPGTRLTVL.

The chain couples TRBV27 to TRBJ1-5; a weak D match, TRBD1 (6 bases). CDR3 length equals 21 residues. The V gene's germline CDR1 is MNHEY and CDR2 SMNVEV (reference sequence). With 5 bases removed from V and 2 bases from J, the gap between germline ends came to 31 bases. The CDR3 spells CASSHNQGTYASYQGNQPQHF. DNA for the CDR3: TGTGCCAGCAGTCATAATCAGGGGACATACGCTTCCTATCAGGGCAATCAGCCCCAGCATTTT.

In nucleotides, the CDR3 is TGTGCCAGCAGCTCCCGACAGGGTTACAATGAGCAGTTCTTC. It encodes CASSSRQGYNEQFF. The genes are TRBV3-1 (or the pseudogene TRBV3-2) and TRBJ2-1; TRBD1 aligns across 7 bases. This CDR3 has 14 amino acids. V lost 5 bases, J lost 4 bases, and 5 bases stayed unmatched. Germline V gene data show CDR1 as LGHDT and CDR2 as YNNKEL (reference sequence).

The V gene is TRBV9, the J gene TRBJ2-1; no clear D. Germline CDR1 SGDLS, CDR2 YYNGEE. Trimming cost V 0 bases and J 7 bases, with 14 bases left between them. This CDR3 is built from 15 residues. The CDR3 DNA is TGTGCCAGCAGCGTAGGCCCGGGTCTCGGGAATGAGCAGTTCTTC. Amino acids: CASSVGPGLGNEQFF.

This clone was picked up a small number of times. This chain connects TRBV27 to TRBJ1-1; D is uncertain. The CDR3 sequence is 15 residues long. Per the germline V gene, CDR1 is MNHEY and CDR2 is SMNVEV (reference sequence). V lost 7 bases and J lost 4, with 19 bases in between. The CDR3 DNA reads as TGTGCCAGCAATACGAACACGAATCCAACCACTGAAGCTTTCTTT. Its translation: CASNTNTNPTTEAFF.

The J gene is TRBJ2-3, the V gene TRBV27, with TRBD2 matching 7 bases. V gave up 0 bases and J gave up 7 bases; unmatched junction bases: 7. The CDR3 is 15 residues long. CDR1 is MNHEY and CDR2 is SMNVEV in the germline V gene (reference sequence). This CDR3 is CASSLSSSGDYTQYF. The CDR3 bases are TGTGCCAGCAGTTTATCGTCAAGCGGGGATTATACGCAGTATTTT.

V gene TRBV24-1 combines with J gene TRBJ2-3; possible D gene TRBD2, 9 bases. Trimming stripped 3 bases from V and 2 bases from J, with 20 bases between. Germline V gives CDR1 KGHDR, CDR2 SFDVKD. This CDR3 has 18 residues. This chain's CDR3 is CATSDNGQGLAHTDTQYF. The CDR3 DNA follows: TGTGCCACCAGTGATAATGGACAGGGACTAGCCCACACAGATACGCAGTATTTT.